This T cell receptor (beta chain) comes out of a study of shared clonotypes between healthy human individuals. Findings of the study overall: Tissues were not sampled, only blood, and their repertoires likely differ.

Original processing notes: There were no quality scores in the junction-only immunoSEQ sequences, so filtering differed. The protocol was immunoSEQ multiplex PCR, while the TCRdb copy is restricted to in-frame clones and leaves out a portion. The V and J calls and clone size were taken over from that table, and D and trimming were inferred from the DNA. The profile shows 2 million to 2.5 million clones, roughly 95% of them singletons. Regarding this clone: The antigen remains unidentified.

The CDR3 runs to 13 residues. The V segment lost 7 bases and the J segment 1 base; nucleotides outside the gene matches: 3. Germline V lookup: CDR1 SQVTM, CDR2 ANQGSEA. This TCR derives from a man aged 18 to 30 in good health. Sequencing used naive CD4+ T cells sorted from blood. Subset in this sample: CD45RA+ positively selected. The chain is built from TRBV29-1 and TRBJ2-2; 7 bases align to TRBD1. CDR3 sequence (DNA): TGCAGCGGCCGGACAGGGAACACCGGGGAGCTGTTTTTT. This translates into CSGRTGNTGELFF.